This passage covers 20 T cell receptor beta chains from one sample sequenced in a study of T cell responses to AZD1222 COVID-19 vaccine. Sequencing used immunoSEQ multiplex PCR; TCRdb keeps in-frame clones, though not all of them. In the table there are about 100,000 clones, about 93% of which are singletons. The starting material was peripheral blood, obtained on day 0 of AZD1222 vaccination. Receptors were obtained from an adult in good health.

This clone was observed a single time. The chain recombines TRBV3-1 (or the pseudogene TRBV3-2) with TRBJ1-4; 7 bases fit TRBD1. This CDR3 spans 17 amino acids. CDR1 is LGHDT, CDR2 YNNKEL, per germline (reference sequence). Trimming cost V 4 bases and J 2 bases; bases outside gene matches: 10. CDR3 coding DNA: TGTGCCAGCAGCCCTTATTCGACAGGGAAGACTAATGAAAAACTGTTTTTT. Translation: CASSPYSTGKTNEKLFF.

V is TRBV7-9 and J is TRBJ1-5, with D uncertain. Germline V CDR1 and CDR2: SEHNR, FQNEAQ (reference sequence). This CDR3 is 18 amino acids long. The germline V and J ends were trimmed by 1 base and 1 base, with 17 bases remaining between them. CDR3 loop: CASSLEGRAGVSNQPQHF. CDR3 DNA: TGTGCCAGCAGCTTAGAGGGCAGAGCGGGTGTAAGCAATCAGCCCCAGCATTTT.

This chain uses TRBV24-1 with TRBJ2-7; TRBD1 matches at 7 bases. This CDR3 is built from 14 residues. V shed 9 bases, J shed 0 bases, and the junction held 7 bases outside the gene matches. Per the germline V gene, CDR1 is KGHDR and CDR2 is SFDVKD. The CDR3 DNA reads TGTGCCACCTCACAGGGGACAAACTCCTACGAGCAGTACTTC. Protein: CATSQGTNSYEQYF.

The chain joins TRBV18 to TRBJ1-5; TRBD1 matches at 8 bases. CDR1 is KGHSH and CDR2 is LQKENI in the germline V gene. This CDR3 has 15 residues. The V and J ends lost 8 bases and 3 bases, in that order; junction bases with no gene match: 9. This chain's CDR3 is CASALTGEVNQPQHF. CDR3 DNA sequence: TGTGCCAGCGCCCTGACAGGGGAGGTCAATCAGCCCCAGCATTTT.

This sequence joins TRBV6-6 and TRBJ1-5, with a weak D call TRBD1 (5 bases). CDR1 is MNHNY and CDR2 is SVGAGI in the germline V gene (reference sequence). Deletions cut 5 bases from V and 0 bases from J, with 17 bases between. This CDR3 is built from 17 residues. The CDR3 loop reads CASSRSSGPTSNQPQHF. The CDR3 DNA reads as TGTGCCAGCAGTAGATCGTCGGGACCGACTAGCAATCAGCCCCAGCATTTT.

The CDR3 spells CASSLPSGSSYEQYF. The CDR3 region has the DNA TGTGCCAGCAGCTTACCTAGCGGGAGCTCCTACGAGCAGTACTTC. This chain links TRBV7-8 with TRBJ2-7; 10 bases are shared with TRBD2. V gave up 2 bases and J gave up 0 bases; unmatched junction bases: 1. Germline CDR1 reads SGHVS; CDR2 reads FQNEAQ. This CDR3 is 15 amino acids long.

The chain combines TRBV2 with TRBJ2-3; D assignment may be TRBD1 or TRBD2 (5 bases each). Trimming took 3 bases from V and 0 from J, leaving 10 bases between them. CDR1 SNHLY and CDR2 FYNNEI come from the germline V gene. This CDR3 region has 15 residues. The CDR3 spells CASSELRGSTDTQYF. CDR3 DNA sequence: TGTGCCAGCAGTGAGTTGAGGGGAAGCACAGATACGCAGTATTTT.

The rearrangement uses TRBV11-2 and TRBJ2-1; unclear D gene. The germline V and J ends were trimmed by 8 bases and 8 bases, with 19 bases remaining between them. The length of the CDR3 is 14 residues. Germline CDR1 and CDR2: SGHAT and FQNNGV. This chain's CDR3 is CASRPWILRHEQFF. In nucleotides, the CDR3 is TGTGCCAGCCGCCCCTGGATTCTCCGTCATGAGCAGTTCTTC.

This clone appeared a single time. This chain joins TRBV28 and TRBJ1-6; possible D gene TRBD1, 5 bases. This CDR3 contains 17 residues. Trimming took off 1 base at V and 9 bases at J, with 19 bases between the two ends. Germline V gives CDR1 MDHEN, CDR2 SYDVKM. DNA for the CDR3: TGTGCCAGCAGTTTATTCCGTCCTGGGACGGTAATTTCACCCCTCCACTTT. It codes for CASSLFRPGTVISPLHF.

The gene calls are TRBV5-4 and TRBJ1-2; D is unclear. Trimming removed 0 bases from V and 5 bases from J, with 11 bases in between. The CDR3 has 14 residues. CDR1 is SGHNT, CDR2 YYREEE, per germline (reference sequence). The CDR3 DNA reads as TGTGCCAGCAGCTTGGAGTCCCGAGTTTATGGCTACACCTTC. This encodes CASSLESRVYGYTF.

The chain has TRBV27 and TRBJ1-6; D is ambiguous. Germline loops: CDR1 MNHEY, CDR2 SMNVEV (reference sequence). Deletions cut 3 bases from V and 5 bases from J, with 14 bases between. The CDR3 extends over 16 amino acids. The CDR3 spells CASSFAGVGDNSPLHF. CDR3 sequence (DNA): TGTGCCAGCAGTTTCGCCGGGGTGGGCGATAATTCACCCCTCCACTTT.

J is TRBJ2-7 and V is TRBV5-1, with a possible D match to TRBD1 (6 bases). The CDR3 contains 14 residues. V was clipped by 2 bases and J by 7 bases, with 16 bases between them. CDR1 is SGHRS, CDR2 YFSETQ, per germline. CDR3 in DNA: TGCGCCAGCAGCTTAGGGGGATTCCCTGAAGAGCAGTACTTC. It is translated as CASSLGGFPEEQYF.

The rearrangement links TRBV4-2 to TRBJ2-5; D unclear. Germline-derived CDR1 and CDR2 are LGHNA and YNFKEQ. CDR3 length equals 14 residues. V was cut by 2 bases and J by 4 bases, with 11 bases left in between. CDR3 protein: CASSQPGGGETQYF. The DNA for the CDR3 is TGTGCCAGCAGCCAACCGGGCGGCGGAGAGACCCAGTACTTC.

This rearrangement joins TRBV29-1 to TRBJ1-3, with D perhaps matching TRBD1 (6 bases). This CDR3 has 14 amino acids. Trimming left V 7 bases short and J 5 bases short, with 18 bases between. CDR1 and CDR2 (germline): SQVTM, ANQGSEA. CDR3 sequence reads: CSAAAGVSRNTIYF. The CDR3, as DNA: TGCAGCGCCGCGGCAGGGGTCAGTAGAAACACCATATATTTT.

The chain combines TRBV6-6 with TRBJ1-5, with 8 bases matching TRBD1. With V trimmed by 10 bases and J by 7 bases, 9 bases remained unmatched. The CDR3 extends over 13 amino acids. Looked up from germline, CDR1 is MNHNY and CDR2 is SVGAGI (reference sequence). DNA of the CDR3: TGTGCCACCCAGGGAGACAGGGGACAGCCCCAGCATTTT. This sequence encodes CATQGDRGQPQHF.

The chain links TRBV7-8 to TRBJ1-3; tentatively, D is TRBD1 (5 bases). CDR1 and CDR2 from the germline V gene are SGHVS and FQNEAQ. With 4 bases removed from V and 0 bases from J, the gap between germline ends came to 16 bases. This CDR3 is built from 17 residues. CDR3 sequence (DNA): TGTGCCAGCAGCTCGGGGTGGGGCGGTAGCTCTGGAAACACCATATATTTT. Its translation is CASSSGWGGSSGNTIYF.

This chain uses TRBV6-5 with TRBJ2-5; possibly TRBD1 for D (6 bases). The CDR3 is 13 residues long. Trimming removed 5 bases at V and 1 base at J, with 8 bases between. Per the germline V gene, CDR1 is MNHEY and CDR2 is SVGAGI. The CDR3 coding sequence is TGTGCCAGCAGTCGGACAGTCCAAGAGACCCAGTACTTC. Amino acid sequence: CASSRTVQETQYF.

This chain uses TRBV20-1 with TRBJ1-2; 9 positions match TRBD1. The germline gives CDR1 DFQATT, CDR2 SNEGSKA (reference sequence). This CDR3 comprises 17 residues. Germline trimming cut 3 bases from V and 3 bases from J; bases unmatched to any gene: 14. The CDR3 is CSASVPGQGIRDYGYTF. CDR3 DNA: TGCAGTGCTAGTGTCCCGGGACAGGGTATCCGGGACTATGGCTACACCTTC.

The chain carries TRBV6-2 or TRBV6-3 and TRBJ2-7; 8 bases agree with TRBD1. The germline CDR1 and CDR2 sequences are MNHEY and SVGEGT. The ends lost 5 bases at V and 0 bases at J; junction bases unmatched: 6. This CDR3 is built from 15 residues. DNA for the CDR3: TGTGCCAGCAGTCTACAGGGGGTGGGCTCCTACGAGCAGTACTTC. The encoded protein is CASSLQGVGSYEQYF.

The chain has TRBV5-6 and TRBJ2-7; tentatively, D is TRBD1 or TRBD2 (6 bases each). The germline V and J ends were trimmed by 4 bases and 0 bases, with 11 bases remaining between them. The germline CDR1 and CDR2 sequences are SGHDT and YYEEEE. CDR3 length: 14 amino acids. This CDR3 reads CASSTGASSYEQYF. CDR3 DNA: TGTGCCAGCAGCACGGGGGCTAGCTCCTACGAGCAGTACTTC.